This TCR beta chain derives from a study of OX40 agonist ivuxolimab in advanced cancers. Findings and caveats of the study: Doses of 0.1 to 3.0 mg/kg were accompanied by clonal expansion of CD4+ and CD8+ blood T cells by week 6.

Systemic immunosuppression or a history of autoimmune disease excluded patients. TCRdb's table, derived via immunoSEQ multiplex PCR, lists solely in-frame clones and lacks some. This table has tens of thousands of clones, about 88% appearing once. CDR1 is SNHLY and CDR2 is FYNNEI in the germline V gene. The CDR3 has 14 amino acids. V lost 11 bases and J lost 1, with 15 bases in between. In this sample, this clone turned up once. The antigen is unknown. The TCR comes from an adult with an advanced solid tumor such as melanoma, head and neck, liver or kidney cancer. This rearrangement joins TRBV2 to TRBJ1-5; maybe TRBD1 (5 bases). The input for sequencing was CD4+ or CD8+ T cells sorted from blood, taken in a trial of the OX40 agonist ivuxolimab. The CDR3 DNA reads TGTGCCGGTCGGGGGGGGGAAAGCAATCAGCCCCAGCATTTT. As protein: CAGRGGESNQPQHF.